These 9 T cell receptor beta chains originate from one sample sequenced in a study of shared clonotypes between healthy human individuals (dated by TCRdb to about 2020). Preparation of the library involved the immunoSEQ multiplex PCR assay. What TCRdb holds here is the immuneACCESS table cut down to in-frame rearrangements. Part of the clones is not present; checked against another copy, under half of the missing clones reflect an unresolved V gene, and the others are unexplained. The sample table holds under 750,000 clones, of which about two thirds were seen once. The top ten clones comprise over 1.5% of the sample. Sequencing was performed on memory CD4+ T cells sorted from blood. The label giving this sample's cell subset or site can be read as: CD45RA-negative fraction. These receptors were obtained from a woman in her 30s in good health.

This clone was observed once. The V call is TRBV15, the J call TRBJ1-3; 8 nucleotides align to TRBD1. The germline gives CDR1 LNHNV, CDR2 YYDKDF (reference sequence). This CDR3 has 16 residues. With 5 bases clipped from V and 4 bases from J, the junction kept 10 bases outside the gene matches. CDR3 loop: CATSGSDRALGNTIYF. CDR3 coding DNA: TGTGCCACCAGCGGATCGGACAGGGCTTTAGGAAACACCATATATTTT.

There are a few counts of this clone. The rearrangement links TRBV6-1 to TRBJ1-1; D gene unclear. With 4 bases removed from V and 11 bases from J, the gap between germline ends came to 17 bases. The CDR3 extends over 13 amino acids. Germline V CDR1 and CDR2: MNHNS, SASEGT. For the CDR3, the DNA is TGTGCCAGCAGTGCCCCGAGGGAGAGTGAGGCTTTCTTT. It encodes CASSAPRESEAFF.

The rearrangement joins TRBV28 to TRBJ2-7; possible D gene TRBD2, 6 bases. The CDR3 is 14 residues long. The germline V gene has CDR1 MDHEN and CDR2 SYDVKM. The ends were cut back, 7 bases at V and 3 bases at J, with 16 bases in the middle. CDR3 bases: TGTGCCAGCACCCAACGAGGAGGGCTCTACGAGCAGTACTTC. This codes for CASTQRGGLYEQYF.

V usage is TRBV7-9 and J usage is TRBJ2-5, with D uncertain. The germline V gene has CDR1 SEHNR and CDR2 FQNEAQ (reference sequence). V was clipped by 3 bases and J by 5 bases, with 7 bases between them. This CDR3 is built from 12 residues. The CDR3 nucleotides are TGTGCCAGCAGCTTGGCGACGGAGACCCAGTACTTC. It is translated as CASSLATETQYF.

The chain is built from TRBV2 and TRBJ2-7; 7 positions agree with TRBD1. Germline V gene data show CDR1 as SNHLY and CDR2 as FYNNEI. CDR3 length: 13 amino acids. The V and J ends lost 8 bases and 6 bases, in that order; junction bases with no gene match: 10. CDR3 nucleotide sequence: TGTGCCAGCGTACAGGGGTCGAGGATCGAGCAGTACTTC. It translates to CASVQGSRIEQYF.

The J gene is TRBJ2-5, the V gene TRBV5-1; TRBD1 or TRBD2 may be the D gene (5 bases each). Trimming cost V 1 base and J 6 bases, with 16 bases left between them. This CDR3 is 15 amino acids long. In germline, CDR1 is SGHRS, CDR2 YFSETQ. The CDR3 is CASSLRLGDAKTQYF. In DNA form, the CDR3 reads TGCGCCAGCAGCTTGCGACTGGGGGATGCAAAGACCCAGTACTTC.

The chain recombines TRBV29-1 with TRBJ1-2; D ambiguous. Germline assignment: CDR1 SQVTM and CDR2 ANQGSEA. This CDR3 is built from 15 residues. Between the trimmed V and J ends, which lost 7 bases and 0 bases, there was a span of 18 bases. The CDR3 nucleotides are TGCAGCGCGGGAGGGCCCGGAGAAGCTAACTATGGCTACACCTTC. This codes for CSAGGPGEANYGYTF.

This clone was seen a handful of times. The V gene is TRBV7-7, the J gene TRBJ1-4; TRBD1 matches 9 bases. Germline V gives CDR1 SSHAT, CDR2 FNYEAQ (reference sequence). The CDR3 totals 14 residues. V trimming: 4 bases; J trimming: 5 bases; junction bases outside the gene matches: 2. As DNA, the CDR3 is TGTGCCAGCAGCTCTGGGACAGGGAATGAAAAACTGTTTTTT. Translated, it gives CASSSGTGNEKLFF.

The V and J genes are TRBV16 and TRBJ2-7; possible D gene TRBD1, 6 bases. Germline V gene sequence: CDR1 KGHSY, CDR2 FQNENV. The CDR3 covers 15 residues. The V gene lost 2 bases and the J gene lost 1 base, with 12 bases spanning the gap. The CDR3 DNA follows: TGTGCCAGCAGCCAACCGACAGGTGTTTCCTACGAGCAGTACTTC. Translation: CASSQPTGVSYEQYF.